These 25 T cell receptor beta chains share one sample of origin, sequenced in a study of T cell responses to AZD1222 COVID-19 vaccine. Data came from immunoSEQ multiplex PCR; TCRdb stores just in-frame clones and leaves some out. The sample lists about 120,000 clones, just over 90% occurring once. The starting material was peripheral blood, obtained on day 0 of AZD1222 vaccination. The receptor set was obtained from an adult in good health.

The V gene is TRBV12-3 or TRBV12-4, the J gene TRBJ2-7, with D possibly called TRBD1 or TRBD2 (6 bases each). Trimming took off 6 bases at V and 2 bases at J, with 8 bases between the two ends. The CDR3 is made up of 12 amino acids. The CDR3 loop reads CASRRDTYEQYF. As DNA, the CDR3 is TGTGCCAGCAGGCGGGACACCTACGAGCAGTACTTC.

The CDR3 region is CASTKVSSGNNEQFF. CDR3 DNA sequence: TGTGCCAGCACCAAGGTTTCTAGCGGAAACAATGAGCAGTTCTTC. V is TRBV27 and J is TRBJ2-1; 7 nucleotides agree with TRBD2. CDR1 and CDR2 from the germline V gene are MNHEY and SMNVEV (reference sequence). The CDR3 covers 15 residues. V shed 7 bases and J 5 bases; nucleotides not matched to a gene: 11.

The chain combines TRBV6-4 with TRBJ2-2; the D is unclear. Germline values: CDR1 MRHNA, CDR2 SNTAGT. Trimming took 8 bases from V and 0 from J, leaving 13 bases between them. This CDR3 has 15 residues. The CDR3 is CASRPGDANTGELFF. The CDR3 region has the DNA TGTGCCAGCCGACCAGGAGATGCGAACACCGGGGAGCTGTTTTTT.

This chain links TRBV27 with TRBJ2-7, with 12 bases lining up with TRBD2. The germline V gene has CDR1 MNHEY and CDR2 SMNVEV (reference sequence). The J segment lost 5 bases and the V segment lost 6 bases, leaving 8 bases of the junction unmatched. The CDR3 contains 15 residues. CDR3 nucleotide sequence: TGTGCCAGCAGCCGTCGACTAGCGGGAGTGAACGAGCAGTACTTC. Amino acids: CASSRRLAGVNEQYF.

CDR3 nucleotides: TGTGCCAGCAGCCTAGATCAGGGTCGCTCCTACGAGCAGTACTTC. As protein: CASSLDQGRSYEQYF. This chain links TRBV28 with TRBJ2-7; weak D call: TRBD1 (5 bases). The CDR3 spans 15 residues. In germline, CDR1 is MDHEN, CDR2 SYDVKM. Trimming left V 6 bases short and J 0 bases short, with 15 bases between.

The chain employs TRBV27 and TRBJ2-7; D might be TRBD1 or TRBD2, each matching 6 bases. V dropped 8 bases and J dropped 2 bases, with 16 bases sitting between them. This CDR3 is 14 amino acids long. Germline V gene sequence: CDR1 MNHEY, CDR2 SMNVEV (reference sequence). The CDR3: CASVSGGSPYEQYF. The CDR3, as DNA: TGTGCCAGCGTTTCCGGGGGCTCTCCCTACGAGCAGTACTTC.

The chain is built from TRBV5-1 and TRBJ1-4, with 9 bases lining up with TRBD1. Unmatched junction bases numbered 13, after V lost 5 bases and J lost 8 bases. There are 16 residues in the CDR3. CDR1 SGHRS and CDR2 YFSETQ come from the germline V gene. The CDR3 coding sequence is TGCGCCAGCAGGCCGACAGGGGGAACTGCGAGAGAAAAACTGTTTTTT. It codes for CASRPTGGTAREKLFF. Based on the CDR3 plus reference TRBV5-1 and TRBJ1-4, the full variable domain is KAGVTQTPRYLIKTRGQQVTLSCSPISGHRSVSWYQQTPGQGLQFLFEYFSETQRNKGNFPGRFSGRQFSNSRSEMNVSTLELGDSALYLCASRPTGGTAREKLFFGSGTQLSVL.

The V gene is TRBV7-2, the J gene TRBJ1-6; 7 positions match TRBD1. J lost 7 bases, V lost 5 bases, and 8 bases had no gene match. The CDR3 is 15 residues long. Per the germline V gene, CDR1 is SGHTA and CDR2 is FQGNSA. The CDR3 nucleotides are TGTGCCAGCAGCCAGGCCTCGACAGGGAATTCACCCCTCCACTTT. Amino acid sequence: CASSQASTGNSPLHF.

CDR3 DNA sequence: TGTGCCAGCAGCGTAGTATCCACCGGGGAGCTGTTTTTT. This encodes CASSVVSTGELFF. This rearrangement joins TRBV9 to TRBJ2-2; no definite D call. The germline V gene has CDR1 SGDLS and CDR2 YYNGEE. The V and J ends lost 0 bases and 4 bases respectively, with 4 bases between them. CDR3 length: 13 residues.

Only one count was recorded for this clone. V and J are TRBV9 and TRBJ2-1; 9 bases match TRBD2. J gave up 3 bases and V 0 bases, and 10 bases lay outside the gene matches. The CDR3 loop spans 18 amino acids. Germline V lookup: CDR1 SGDLS, CDR2 YYNGEE. The CDR3, as DNA: TGTGCCAGCAGCGTAGAATCTGGTTGGCGGGAGGGCTACAATGAGCAGTTCTTC. This translates into CASSVESGWREGYNEQFF.

V and J are TRBV18 and TRBJ1-3; D possibly corresponds to TRBD1 (5 bases). The ends were cut back, 3 bases at V and 0 bases at J, with 12 bases in the middle. The CDR3 contains 16 residues. Germline V gene data show CDR1 as KGHSH and CDR2 as LQKENI. CDR3 coding DNA: TGTGCCAGCTCACCGAGCCAGGGTTACTCTGGAAACACCATATATTTT. Protein product: CASSPSQGYSGNTIYF.

This clone appeared once. The chain is built from TRBV9 and TRBJ2-1, with 13 bases fitting TRBD2. V was clipped by 0 bases and J by 5 bases; unmatched bases: 11. This CDR3 comprises 19 residues. Germline-derived CDR1 and CDR2 are SGDLS and YYNGEE. The CDR3 sequence is CASSVEGLAGPTDHNEQFF. For the CDR3, the DNA is TGTGCCAGCAGCGTAGAGGGACTAGCGGGACCCACAGACCACAATGAGCAGTTCTTC.

The chain carries TRBV6-5 and TRBJ1-2; maybe TRBD1 (6 bases). CDR3 size: 15 residues. V shed 6 bases and J shed 2 bases, with 16 bases lying between them. Germline V gives CDR1 MNHEY, CDR2 SVGAGI. The CDR3 region is CASSLIPDSNYGYTF. The CDR3 nucleotides are TGTGCCAGCAGCCTTATCCCGGACAGCAACTATGGCTACACCTTC.

The chain employs TRBV12-3 or TRBV12-4 and TRBJ2-1; TRBD1 might be the D (7 bases). The V end was cut by 5 bases, the J end by 8 bases, with 10 bases between. This CDR3 contains 12 residues. CDR3 DNA sequence: TGTGCCAGCAGTCCCAGGGGGGATGAGCAGTTCTTC. Its translation is CASSPRGDEQFF.

This CDR3 reads CASSIEGGANQYF. CDR3 nucleotides: TGTGCCAGTAGTATAGAGGGAGGGGCGAATCAGTACTTC. V usage is TRBV19 and J usage is TRBJ2-4; 7 bases are a match to TRBD2. The CDR3 extends over 13 amino acids. Trimming at V came to 0 bases and at J to 12 bases, leaving 5 bases not matched to a gene. CDR1 is LNHDA and CDR2 is SQIVND in the germline V gene (reference sequence).

The V and J genes are TRBV6-5 and TRBJ1-6; the D is unclear. Trimming cost V 0 bases and J 9 bases, with 12 bases left between them. The CDR3 has 15 residues. CDR1 MNHEY and CDR2 SVGAGI come from the germline V gene. Here the CDR3 reads CASSYSLREGSPLHF. The CDR3 coding sequence is TGTGCCAGCAGTTACTCTTTGCGGGAAGGTTCACCCCTCCACTTT.

This chain joins TRBV30 and TRBJ2-7; 7 bases match TRBD1. The CDR3 is 11 residues long. CDR1 and CDR2 from the germline V gene are GTSNPN and SVGIG (reference sequence). The junction had 4 bases not matched to a gene; V was cut back by 5 bases and J by 6 bases. The CDR3 bases are TGTGCCTGGGACAGGGAGACCGAGCAGTACTTC. It specifies CAWDRETEQYF.

V usage is TRBV30 and J usage is TRBJ2-7; 8 nucleotides line up with TRBD2. With 3 bases clipped from V and 0 bases from J, the junction kept 7 bases outside the gene matches. This CDR3 spans 15 amino acids. The germline CDR1 and CDR2 sequences are GTSNPN and SVGIG (reference sequence). The CDR3, as DNA: TGTGCCTGGAGACTCGAGCGGGGGACCTCCTACGAGCAGTACTTC. Its protein product is CAWRLERGTSYEQYF.

J is TRBJ1-1 and V is TRBV2; TRBD1 might be the D (5 bases). V shed 5 bases and J shed 5 bases, with 18 bases lying between them. The CDR3 length is 15 residues. CDR1 is SNHLY and CDR2 is FYNNEI in the germline V gene. CDR3: CASSRRGAPGTEAFF. The CDR3 DNA is TGTGCCAGCAGTCGCCGAGGGGCCCCTGGGACTGAAGCTTTCTTT.

The J gene is TRBJ1-5, the V gene TRBV28, with 9 nucleotides matching TRBD1. The ends lost 6 bases at V and 0 bases at J; junction bases unmatched: 6. The CDR3 length is 16 residues. Germline CDR1 MDHEN, CDR2 SYDVKM. The CDR3 region is CASRETGGISNQPQHF. CDR3 DNA: TGTGCCAGCAGAGAGACAGGGGGTATTAGCAATCAGCCCCAGCATTTT. Using reference TRBV28 and TRBJ1-5 for the parts outside the CDR3, the full variable domain is DVKVTQSSRYLVKRTGEKVFLECVQDMDHENMFWYRQDPGLGLRLIYFSYDVKMKEKGDIPEGYSVSREKKERFSLILESASTNQTSMYLCASRETGGISNQPQHFGDGTRLSIL.

The J gene is TRBJ2-7, the V gene TRBV5-1, with TRBD1 matching 7 bases. This CDR3 spans 17 amino acids. Unmatched junction bases numbered 15, after V lost 1 base and J lost 5 bases. CDR1 SGHRS and CDR2 YFSETQ come from the germline V gene. The CDR3 DNA is TGCGCCAGCAGCTTGAGGAGTGGACAGGAAAAACCCCACGAGCAGTACTTC. Protein sequence: CASSLRSGQEKPHEQYF.

This chain connects TRBV5-6 to TRBJ2-3; tentatively, D is TRBD1 (5 bases). The CDR3 extends over 18 amino acids. Trimming pared 3 bases from V and 0 bases from J, leaving 20 bases between. Germline loops: CDR1 SGHDT, CDR2 YYEEEE. CDR3 in amino acids: CASSSRQPYQASTDTQYF. In DNA form, the CDR3 reads TGTGCCAGCAGCTCACGACAGCCCTACCAGGCTAGCACAGATACGCAGTATTTT.

This clone has a handful of counts. CDR3 in amino acids: CSAGDRTQIYTGELFF. The CDR3 DNA reads as TGCAGTGCTGGTGATAGGACTCAAATTTACACCGGGGAGCTGTTTTTT. This chain links TRBV20-1 with TRBJ2-2; the D gene is possibly TRBD2 (5 bases). The CDR3 is 16 amino acids. Trimming took 5 bases from V and 3 from J, leaving 19 bases between them. The germline gives CDR1 DFQATT, CDR2 SNEGSKA (reference sequence).

V gene TRBV14 combines with J gene TRBJ1-5; D unresolved. The germline gives CDR1 SGHDN, CDR2 FVKESK. CDR3 length: 18 amino acids. The germline V and J ends were trimmed by 0 bases and 0 bases, with 15 bases remaining between them. The DNA of the CDR3 is TGTGCCAGCAGCCAAGATGTTCAAATGGCTGATAGCAATCAGCCCCAGCATTTT. Protein sequence: CASSQDVQMADSNQPQHF.

The CDR3 loop reads CASSSYSGAGNTIYF. CDR3 in DNA: TGTGCCAGCAGCTCTTATTCCGGGGCCGGAAACACCATATATTTT. This chain connects TRBV7-2 to TRBJ1-3; a weak D match, TRBD1 (5 bases). Trimming removed 4 bases at V and 4 bases at J, with 14 bases between. The length of the CDR3 is 15 residues. CDR1 is SGHTA and CDR2 is FQGNSA in the germline V gene.